Sequencing of this T cell receptor (beta chain) was carried out in a study of identical twins (TCRdb year 2016). As for the study more broadly: To test whether fetal clonotypes persist, this study deep-sequenced TCR alpha and beta repertoires from monozygotic twins, from unrelated adults of various ages, and from cord blood. Replicate twin experiments were performed at different times using different library preparation protocols to rule out contamination. The research as a whole found: In monozygotic twins, out-of-frame TCR alpha sharing was systematically underestimated by recombination models, although the models agreed with sharing between unrelated individuals. In beta out-of-frame sequences, excess twin sharing was weaker, because having fewer shared sequences lowered the signal-to-noise ratio. Conclusions relied on cross-sectional statistical analysis, since the same donors could not be followed over many years. Abundant cord blood beta clonotypes carried fewer insertions; young adult naive repertoires showed a weaker similar trend, while memory repertoires showed none. Compared with coincidental sharing between unrelated individuals, out-of-frame TCR alpha sequences shared between twins showed an excess of sequences with low generation probability. Zero-insertion analyses could be partly confounded by invariant T cells such as MAIT and iNKT, although diverse VJ usage argued against such confounding for most clonotypes.

The library was made by 5' RACE. TCRdb lists the instrument as Illumina HiSeq 2000. A universal primer binding site was added through template switching, and the final cDNA carried a unique molecular identifier so that TCR cDNA molecules could be counted accurately. Specific primers in the conserved constant-segment region were used to synthesize first-strand cDNA for TCR alpha and beta chains. To control for contamination, every cDNA library was double barcoded, receiving both a SMART-Mk sample barcode and Illumina barcodes. TruSeq adapter sequences, together with Illumina sample barcodes, were added in two successive PCR steps. The Illumina HiSeq platform was used with custom primers to sequence TCR alpha and beta cDNA libraries. The source study handled its data this way. Raw reads were processed with MiGEC to extract unique molecular identifiers, and MiXCR was used to determine CDR3 positions. For each individual, recombination models were inferred using an EM algorithm with the repgenHMM and IGoR tools. The tcR package in R was used for shared clonotype analysis, with sharing normalized by the product of cloneset sizes. Out-of-frame nonproductive sequences were analyzed to study raw recombination free of thymic and clonal selection effects. TCRdb redid the processing of the public reads, applying fastp at Q25 and MiXCR, and retained in-frame beta chains. Every distinct CDR3 protein forms one entry, paired with its most common genes and DNA. For this entry, the V and J calls and clone size follow TCRdb and not the study's own pipeline. The sample table lists about 730,000 distinct CDR3 sequences, 20% to 25% of them with a count of one. Of the sample, around 4.4% falls within the top ten clones.

Turning to this clonotype: No antigen is known for it. No much larger clone is present one base from it, and per-base qualities are unavailable.

The CDR3 runs 15 amino acids, cysteine and phenylalanine included. Of the read, only the CDR3 DNA is kept; its 45 bases are in frame from base 1. As encoded in the germline V gene, CDR1 is SGHVS while CDR2 is FNYEAQ. Trimming removed 5 bases from V and 5 bases from J, leaving 19 bases between the germline ends. All donors were healthy Caucasians. The twin cohort consisted of three pairs of female monozygotic twins, all aged roughly 18 to 29 years. The RNA used for TCR libraries was isolated from peripheral blood mononuclear cells. These data were likewise used in another study, on T cells expressing NK-cell markers. The second study reports: TCR beta-chain repertoires were profiled in sorted CD3+CD56+NKG2C+, CD3+CD56+NKG2C- and CD3+CD56-NKG2C+ T-cell subsets from fewer than 10 donors. Among the eight sequenced donors, only one was HCMV-seronegative, while the other seven were HCMV-seropositive. To restrict sorting to alphabetaTCR-expressing T cells, an anti-gammadeltaTCR antibody was added in several experiments. In roughly six donors, the dominant CD3+CD56+NKG2C+ clonotypes ranked among the top 10 CD8+ clonotypes, making up roughly 1.0-8% of CD8+ T cells. Those dominant clonotypes were again the most abundant among CD3+CD56-NKG2C+ cells in several donors, at roughly 25-65%. Whether the expanded NKG2C-expressing T cell clones were specific for HCMV antigens was left unclear. The study sequenced eight donors, all healthy volunteers chosen at random: three men and five women. A commercial ELISA kit detecting HCMV-specific IgG in serum was used to determine HCMV serostatus. For about six donors, bulk peripheral blood T-cell repertoires were also sequenced from unsorted PBMC. MIGEC was used to demultiplex reads and group reads by UMI, and MiTCR was used to assemble and quantify clonotypes. To remove erroneous sequences, TCR cDNA sequences were retained only when supported by two or more reads. The tcR package was used for downstream repertoire analysis, and clonotypes were matched between fractions using CDR3 nucleotide sequence together with V segment. VDJmatch was used to annotate antigen specificity against VDJdb, with one amino acid substitution allowed in CDR3.

This sequence originates from a young woman in good health. The chain uses TRBV7-6 and TRBJ2-7; perhaps TRBD2 is the D gene, with 6 bases matching. Material for sequencing was PBMCs. CDR3 sequence: CASSASGLPFDEQYF. The DNA sequence is given as TGTGCCAGCAGCGCCTCGGGACTCCCATTCGACGAGCAGTACTTC.